The next 28 T cell receptor beta chains were all read from a single sample in a study of T cell changes during pregnancy in multiple sclerosis (dated by TCRdb to the late 2010s). Receptors were amplified or captured by the immunoSEQ multiplex PCR assay. Imported from immuneACCESS, the table was reduced by TCRdb to in-frame sequences with V and J called. These copies leave out some clones; in studies compared against another copy, an unresolved V gene accounts for under half, and the cause of the remainder is not known. Within this sample are about 94,000 clones, with about 94% of them counted one time only. In total, the top ten clones hold roughly 0.81% of the sample. This material consisted of peripheral blood, taken in the third trimester of pregnancy. Source of these receptors: a female donor with multiple sclerosis, enrolled in a pregnancy study.

CDR3 sequence reads: CASSLDQGSEKLFF. In nucleotides, the CDR3 is TGTGCCAGCAGCTTGGATCAGGGGAGTGAAAAACTGTTTTTT. The chain recombines TRBV5-4 with TRBJ1-4; D perhaps matches TRBD1 (6 bases). V shed 0 bases and J shed 7 bases, with 10 bases lying between them. Germline CDR1 SGHNT, CDR2 YYREEE (reference sequence). CDR3 length: 14 residues.

This rearrangement joins TRBV7-2 to TRBJ2-2; no definite D call. The CDR3 covers 15 residues. Germline CDR1 is SGHTA and CDR2 is FQGNSA. Trimming removed 5 bases at V and 2 bases at J, with 12 bases between. The CDR3 reads CASSTATRNTGELFF. Written as DNA, the CDR3 is TGTGCCAGCAGCACCGCTACGAGAAACACCGGGGAGCTGTTTTTT.

J is TRBJ1-3 and V is TRBV14; unclear D gene. The germline V and J ends were trimmed by 1 base and 1 base, with 8 bases remaining between them. Germline V gives CDR1 SGHDN, CDR2 FVKESK. The CDR3 has 15 residues. The DNA of the CDR3 is TGTGCCAGCAGCCAAGTGCGGGCATCTGGAAACACCATATATTTT. The encoded protein is CASSQVRASGNTIYF.

CDR3 DNA: TGTGCCAGCAGTCCATTGACTAGCGTGTCTGGGGCCAACGTCCTGACTTTC. This gives the protein CASSPLTSVSGANVLTF. The chain employs TRBV28 and TRBJ2-6; 8 bases align to TRBD2. V dropped 5 bases and J dropped 1; count of bases not matched to a gene: 7. Germline-derived CDR1 and CDR2 are MDHEN and SYDVKM. CDR3 length equals 17 residues.

The chain is built from TRBV4-1 and TRBJ1-1; 8 bases match TRBD1. The trim removed 1 base at V and 4 bases at J, leaving 8 bases unmatched. The CDR3 totals 16 residues. Germline CDR1 MGHRA, CDR2 YSYEKL. For the CDR3, the DNA is TGCGCCAGCAGCCAAGCAGGGTTTACAGGGGGCACTGAAGCTTTCTTT. Residues: CASSQAGFTGGTEAFF.

The chain is built from TRBV30 and TRBJ2-2; 11 bases line up with TRBD2. Trimming removed 3 bases from V and 7 bases from J; junction bases left unmatched: 4. The V gene's germline CDR1 is GTSNPN and CDR2 SVGIG (reference sequence). This CDR3 has 14 amino acids. The chain's CDR3 is CAWSPLAGVGELFF. The DNA of the CDR3 is TGTGCCTGGAGCCCACTAGCGGGAGTCGGGGAGCTGTTTTTT.

This chain connects TRBV6-1 to TRBJ2-7; possible D gene TRBD2, 6 bases. The CDR3 length is 14 residues. Germline V gene lookup returns CDR1 MNHNS and CDR2 SASEGT. Trimming cost V 4 bases and J 0 bases, with 10 bases left between them. Here the CDR3 reads CASSASGSSYEQYF. The CDR3 nucleotides are TGTGCCAGCAGTGCGTCCGGGAGCTCCTACGAGCAGTACTTC.

The chain combines TRBV20-1 with TRBJ2-4; 7 bases are a match to TRBD1. The V gene's germline CDR1 is DFQATT and CDR2 SNEGSKA (reference sequence). V lost 2 bases and J lost 13; bases outside the gene matches: 5. CDR3 length: 11 amino acids. CDR3 DNA: TGCAGTGCTAGAACTGGGACAGTCCAGTACTTC. Amino acids: CSARTGTVQYF.

The V call is TRBV27, the J call TRBJ1-1; D is perhaps TRBD1 (6 bases). The CDR3 contains 13 residues. In germline, CDR1 is MNHEY, CDR2 SMNVEV (reference sequence). The germline V and J ends were trimmed by 2 bases and 11 bases, with 15 bases remaining between them. The CDR3 here is CASSLAGGAWAFF. In DNA, the CDR3 is TGTGCCAGCAGTTTAGCGGGGGGCGCTTGGGCTTTCTTT.

The J gene is TRBJ2-1, the V gene TRBV19; possible D gene TRBD2, 6 bases. Trimming cost V 6 bases and J 12 bases, with 12 bases left between them. There are 11 residues in the CDR3. Germline CDR1 and CDR2: LNHDA and SQIVND (reference sequence). The CDR3 reads CASRSDGGQFF. CDR3 sequence (DNA): TGTGCCAGTAGGTCGGACGGGGGGCAGTTCTTC. Together with reference TRBV19 and TRBJ2-1, the CDR3 gives the full variable domain: DGGITQSPKYLFRKEGQNVTLSCEQNLNHDAMYWYRQDPGQGLRLIYYSQIVNDFQKGDIAEGYSVSREKKESFPLTVTSAQKNPTAFYLCASRSDGGQFFGPGTRLTVL.

The rearrangement joins TRBV7-2 to TRBJ1-4; no clear D gene. This CDR3 spans 14 amino acids. CDR1 and CDR2 (germline): SGHTA, FQGNSA. V lost 1 base, J lost 6 bases, and 9 bases lay in between. The CDR3 sequence is CASSLDTADEKLFF. DNA for the CDR3: TGTGCCAGCAGCTTAGACACAGCGGATGAAAAACTGTTTTTT.

The rearrangement links TRBV21-1 to TRBJ2-1; the table's D call, TRBD2, was not checked against the DNA. TRBV21-1 is a listed pseudogene. CDR3 size: 16 residues. CDR3 amino acids: CASSKGEAGFRYEQFF. As DNA, the CDR3 is TGTGCCAGCAGCAAAGGGGAGGCAGGGTTTAGGTATGAGCAGTTCTTC.

The CDR3 coding sequence is TGTGCCAGCAGAAAAGGGACAGGGGTCTCACCCCAGCATTTT. Its translation: CASRKGTGVSPQHF. The chain has TRBV6-5 and TRBJ1-5; 10 positions agree with TRBD1. The CDR3 runs to 14 residues. V was pared by 6 bases and J by 10 bases, with 9 bases of the junction left unmatched. From germline, CDR1 is MNHEY and CDR2 SVGAGI.

This chain uses TRBV14 with TRBJ2-1, with 10 bases identical to TRBD2. CDR1 is SGHDN and CDR2 is FVKESK in the germline V gene. With V trimmed by 2 bases and J by 4 bases, 8 bases remained unmatched. The CDR3 has 17 amino acids. CDR3 bases: TGTGCCAGCAGCCAATTCGGGATTAGCGGGAGGTACAATGAGCAGTTCTTC. It specifies CASSQFGISGRYNEQFF.

The chain links TRBV28 to TRBJ1-1; 10 nucleotides match TRBD1. The germline gives CDR1 MDHEN, CDR2 SYDVKM. The CDR3 extends over 15 amino acids. With V trimmed by 5 bases and J by 8 bases, 11 bases remained unmatched. CDR3 DNA: TGTGCCAGCAGTCCTCCAGGGACAGGGGCTCGGGAAGCTTTCTTT. It is translated as CASSPPGTGAREAFF.

This clone was counted once. The chain is built from TRBV11-2 and TRBJ2-2; maybe TRBD2 (6 bases). Germline-derived CDR1 and CDR2 are SGHAT and FQNNGV. Trimming took 7 bases from V and 8 from J, leaving 17 bases between them. This CDR3 is built from 14 residues. In DNA, the CDR3 is TGTGCCAGCAACCCGGGACTCCGAAGTGGGGAGCTGTTTTTT. Amino acid sequence: CASNPGLRSGELFF.

This chain joins TRBV2 and TRBJ2-5; TRBD2 matches at 12 bases. CDR3 length equals 16 residues. The germline V gene encodes CDR1 SNHLY and CDR2 FYNNEI. Trimming removed 6 bases from V and 4 bases from J; junction bases left unmatched: 9. The CDR3 region is CASRKGLAGSGETQYF. Written as DNA, the CDR3 is TGTGCCAGCAGAAAGGGACTAGCGGGTTCCGGAGAGACCCAGTACTTC.

V and J are TRBV28 and TRBJ2-7, with 8 bases matching TRBD1. Germline V lookup: CDR1 MDHEN, CDR2 SYDVKM. V lost 6 bases and J lost 6; bases outside the gene matches: 13. The CDR3 has 15 amino acids. As DNA, the CDR3 is TGTGCCAGCAGACCCCCGGGGACAGGACGTCTCGAGCAGTACTTC. Amino acid sequence: CASRPPGTGRLEQYF.

V gene TRBV7-8 combines with J gene TRBJ2-7; D might be TRBD1 (6 bases). Per germline, CDR1 SGHVS and CDR2 FQNEAQ. The length of the CDR3 is 15 residues. V was cut by 6 bases and J by 0 bases, with 15 bases left in between. In DNA, the CDR3 is TGTGCCAGCAGTCGGACCCGACAGGACTCCTACGAGCAGTACTTC. This sequence encodes CASSRTRQDSYEQYF.

In its sample, this clone was seen once. The chain uses TRBV2 and TRBJ2-4; 7 nucleotides align to TRBD1. CDR1 and CDR2 (germline): SNHLY, FYNNEI. The CDR3 is made up of 14 amino acids. Unmatched junction bases numbered 1, after V lost 2 bases and J lost 3 bases. CDR3 DNA sequence: TGTGCCAGCAGTGAAAGGGGGCACAAAAACATTCAGTACTTC. Residues: CASSERGHKNIQYF.

The chain is built from TRBV5-1 and TRBJ2-5; D perhaps matches TRBD1 (5 bases). The CDR3 runs to 14 residues. CDR1 is SGHRS, CDR2 YFSETQ, per germline. V lost 4 bases to trimming and J lost 2 bases, with 12 bases between them. The CDR3 spells CASSTTVTQETQYF. The CDR3 region has the DNA TGCGCCAGCAGCACGACAGTAACGCAAGAGACCCAGTACTTC.

In this sample, this clone turned up once. The chain carries TRBV12-5 and TRBJ2-3, with 7 bases matching TRBD1. V lost 5 bases, J lost 2 bases, and 4 bases stayed unmatched. The CDR3 contains 14 residues. Looked up from germline, CDR1 is LGHNT and CDR2 is FRNRAP. The CDR3 DNA is TGTGCTAGTGGTCCGACAGGGCCCACAGATACGCAGTATTTT. This encodes CASGPTGPTDTQYF.

CDR3 sequence (DNA): TGTGCCAGCAGCCGTGATTCCGGGACTCCCACCTTC. It codes for CASSRDSGTPTF. The chain uses TRBV14 and TRBJ1-2, with D perhaps TRBD1 (5 bases). The V gene's germline CDR1 is SGHDN and CDR2 FVKESK. The CDR3 sequence is 12 residues long. Trimming cost V 4 bases and J 13 bases, with 16 bases left between them.

V gene TRBV11-1 combines with J gene TRBJ2-1; 7 bases line up with TRBD2. CDR3 length: 15 amino acids. Germline V CDR1 and CDR2: SGHAT, FQDESV (reference sequence). With V trimmed by 5 bases and J by 3 bases, 7 bases remained unmatched. The CDR3 region has the DNA TGTGCCAGCAGCCCGGGGAGCGGGGTCTACAATGAGCAGTTCTTC. The encoded protein is CASSPGSGVYNEQFF.

The CDR3 DNA reads as TGCGCCAGCAGCCAAGATTATGGGGCTAGCTCCTACAATGAGCAGTTCTTC. It translates to CASSQDYGASSYNEQFF. The rearrangement joins TRBV4-1 to TRBJ2-1; D is perhaps TRBD1 (5 bases). CDR1 MGHRA and CDR2 YSYEKL come from the germline V gene. This CDR3 is built from 17 residues. V was shortened by 0 bases and J by 0 bases, with 12 bases between the two germline ends.

As to this clone: The same CDR3 is also encoded by other DNA sequences in this sample. The chain combines TRBV27 with TRBJ1-5, with D maybe TRBD1 (5 bases). V was pared by 0 bases and J by 2 bases, with 5 bases between. The CDR3 sequence is 14 residues long. Germline V gene lookup returns CDR1 MNHEY and CDR2 SMNVEV (reference sequence). The CDR3 DNA reads TGTGCCAGCAGTTTATCAGGGGGCAATCAGCCCCAGCATTTT. Its translation is CASSLSGGNQPQHF.

The chain couples TRBV7-9 to TRBJ2-5; D unresolved. This CDR3 is built from 12 residues. With 2 bases removed from V and 4 bases from J, the gap between germline ends came to 5 bases. From germline, CDR1 is SEHNR and CDR2 FQNEAQ (reference sequence). CDR3 loop: CASSLFLETQYF. CDR3 nucleotide sequence: TGTGCCAGCAGCTTATTCCTAGAGACCCAGTACTTC.

The gene calls are TRBV15 and TRBJ1-3; D remains ambiguous. The germline V gene encodes CDR1 LNHNV and CDR2 YYDKDF (reference sequence). With 0 bases removed from V and 0 bases from J, the gap between germline ends came to 12 bases. The CDR3 totals 17 residues. The CDR3 is CATSRDRGTYSGNTIYF. For the CDR3, the DNA is TGTGCCACCAGCAGAGATCGGGGTACTTACTCTGGAAACACCATATATTTT.